The T cell receptor beta chain under discussion was sequenced for a study of CD8 T cells in Susac syndrome. The CDR3 runs 15 residues. V lost 2 bases, J lost 5 bases, and 16 bases lay in between. CDR1 and CDR2 (germline): SNHLY, FYNNEI. TCR beta sequences were obtained from blood CD8+ and CD4+ T cells. With random hexamers, reverse transcription was performed on about 0.5 to 1 ug of RNA. Amplification of TCR beta CDR3 spanned 54 Vbeta and 13 Jbeta via immunoSEQ multiplex PCR. TCRdb analysed the immunoSEQ multiplex PCR reads with MiXCR anew, one entry per CDR3 protein. The table has 150,000 to 200,000 distinct CDR3 sequences, over 85% seen once.

The V gene is TRBV2, the J gene TRBJ2-7, with D uncertain. The material sequenced was CD4+ T cells from PBMCs. The clonotype was recovered from a human donor in good health. CDR3 loop: CASSELGSSFDEQYF. CDR3 DNA: TGTGCCAGCAGTGAATTGGGTTCCTCCTTTGACGAGCAGTACTTC.